These T cell receptor beta chains were read from a single sample in a study of CD8+ T cells in alopecia areata. Assay: immunoSEQ multiplex PCR; the TCRdb copy retains only in-frame clones and omits some. Of approximately 98,000 clones listed, about 60% are singletons. Sequenced input: NKG2D-low CD8+ T cells sorted from blood. Receptor source: a human donor with alopecia areata. CDR3s leave out the opening cysteine and the closing phenylalanine or tryptophan. Fields, in order: CDR3 protein, V gene, J gene.

CDR3aa: ASSPYRVVSTDTQY
v_gene: TRBV7-9
j_gene: TRBJ2-3

CDR3aa: ASSTRLSTVGTDTQY
v_gene: TRBV13
j_gene: TRBJ2-3

CDR3aa: ASSPGTSGSRGL
v_gene: TRBV5-6
j_gene: TRBJ2-1

CDR3aa: ASRYRVQGGYEQY
v_gene: TRBV5-1
j_gene: TRBJ2-7

CDR3aa: ASAAGLAGGNEQF
v_gene: TRBV6-5
j_gene: TRBJ2-1

CDR3aa: ASSEHFLIREKLF
v_gene: TRBV21-1
j_gene: TRBJ1-4

CDR3aa: ASSLQGSPYEQY
v_gene: TRBV28
j_gene: TRBJ2-7

CDR3aa: ASSVADSHNEQF
v_gene: TRBV9
j_gene: TRBJ2-1

CDR3aa: ASSQVQGTYNEQF
v_gene: TRBV4-1
j_gene: NA

CDR3aa: ASRLADYGYT
v_gene: TRBV13
j_gene: TRBJ1-2

CDR3aa: ASMGQAADNEQF
v_gene: TRBV19
j_gene: TRBJ2-1

CDR3aa: ASSSRGSGELF
v_gene: TRBV7-9
j_gene: TRBJ2-2

CDR3aa: ASSIYRVPHQPQH
v_gene: TRBV19
j_gene: TRBJ1-5

CDR3aa: ASSFEGNIQY
v_gene: TRBV7-9
j_gene: TRBJ2-4

CDR3aa: ASSETGTSTAEQY
v_gene: TRBV7-3
j_gene: TRBJ2-7

CDR3aa: ASSEGLAGNQETQY
v_gene: TRBV5-1
j_gene: TRBJ2-5

CDR3aa: ASSFFGQGTNEQF
v_gene: TRBV5-1
j_gene: TRBJ2-1

CDR3aa: ASSQDEGPYEQY
v_gene: TRBV4-1
j_gene: TRBJ2-7

CDR3aa: ASSPGGDEQF
v_gene: TRBV19
j_gene: TRBJ2-1

CDR3aa: ASRRYRGTGELF
v_gene: TRBV23-1
j_gene: TRBJ2-2

CDR3aa: ASSLGEFYEQY
v_gene: TRBV7-9
j_gene: TRBJ2-7

CDR3aa: ASSLGSVGH
v_gene: TRBV28
j_gene: TRBJ1-5

CDR3aa: ASSLSWGGELF
v_gene: TRBV27
j_gene: TRBJ2-2

CDR3aa: ASSPTTMGYEQY
v_gene: TRBV27
j_gene: TRBJ2-7

CDR3aa: SANGVTYEQY
v_gene: TRBV29-1
j_gene: TRBJ2-7

CDR3aa: ASSLGRASAEAF
v_gene: TRBV5-1
j_gene: TRBJ1-1

CDR3aa: ASSLGGSGANVLT
v_gene: TRBV13
j_gene: TRBJ2-6